This T cell receptor beta chain was identified in a study of T cell clonality in common variable immunodeficiency (dated by TCRdb to between 2015 and 2016). Per the germline V gene, SQVTM is the CDR1 and ANQGSEA is the CDR2. From its cysteine to its phenylalanine, the CDR3 spans 17 amino acids. The DNA has 42 bases, all within the CDR3, and is read from base 1. The germline V and J ends show losses of 8 bases and 4 bases respectively, and no gene match explains 13 bases of the junction. This clone was picked up many times. The clone's antigen remains unknown. The CDR3 end lies 3 residues beyond the end of the read and is filled in from the germline J gene. CVID samples and control samples contributed equivalent amounts of genomic DNA as sequencing input. For every sample, a 60 bp segment covering the rearranged TCRbeta CDR3 region was amplified and then sequenced. TCRbeta amplification used the immunoSEQ assay, a bias-corrected multiplex PCR with high-throughput sequencing. Regarding the original processing steps: Each unique nucleotide sequence was treated as a clone and annotated with V, D and J genes, copy number and frequency. Sequences were labeled productive if in frame, and non-productive if out of frame or containing stop codons. As previously described, clonality was computed from Shannon's entropy. Mean CDR3 Kyte-Doolittle hydropathy was derived from the predicted amino acid sequences of productive clones. Scaled V gene usage was hierarchically clustered using Manhattan distance and complete linkage with the R hclust function. To assess clone sharing by CDR3 amino acid sequence, 12 repertoires per group were resampled over 100 rounds. Repertoires were searched for roughly 70 published EBV-specific and about 250 published CMV-specific TCRbeta sequences. A couple of CVID samples yielding fewer than 10,000 sequences were excluded from analysis, leaving some 40 CVID repertoires. The table was pulled from immuneACCESS by TCRdb, which kept in-frame rearrangements only. Such tables lose some clones; where checked, under half of the loss comes from unresolved V genes, and the rest has no known cause. That table supplies the V and J calls and clone size; D and trimming were determined from the DNA. In this sample the table shows approximately 26,000 clones, and no singletons are among them. 2.5% to 3.5% of the sample is in the top ten clones.

Diagnosis of CVID followed standard criteria, namely serum IgG, IgA and/or IgM below the normal range together with specific antibody deficiency. There were 45 or so subjects in the CVID group (approximately 30 male and roughly 15 female), ranging in age from about 8 to 65 years, with a mean age of 40. Most CVID patients and most healthy controls were of Caucasian heritage. At the time of study participation, every CVID subject had been on replacement immunoglobulin therapy for one year or longer. At blood collection, none of the CVID subjects was ill or on immunomodulatory or immunosuppressive medication. Heparinized peripheral whole blood samples of about 5 to 8 ml were obtained from each donor. Genomic DNA from adults with common variable immune deficiency (CVID) and from healthy adult controls was the source for sequencing TCRbeta CDR3 repertoires. Diluted blood was density-centrifuged over Hypaque 1077 or Ficoll-Paque to isolate peripheral blood mononuclear cells. Genomic DNA was obtained from unsorted mononuclear cells through either Qiagen column purification or a centrifugation-based method.

Results and caveats for the whole study, not just this receptor: Even though DNA input was equal, the average per sample came to 80,000 to 100,000 unique sequences for controls compared with roughly 30,000 for CVID samples. Differences among patients in the CVID cohort limited the correlations between repertoire features and clinical complications. Compared with healthy controls, CVID subjects showed increased TCRbeta clonality (t-test p = 0.018), a feature most characteristic of about a third of subjects. Reportedly, TCRbeta sequences from CVID had fewer deletions and N-nucleotide insertions, and highly modified clones with 13 or more V deletions were absent from CVID. Fewer TCRbeta clones were shared among CVID subjects than among healthy controls (p < 0.0001). It was noted by the authors that sequencing of the repertoires of T cell subpopulations would be needed to clarify the cause of the increased clonality in CVID.

Sequenced material: peripheral blood mononuclear cells. The rearrangement combines TRBV29-1 with TRBJ2-1; 14 bases in the junction line up with TRBD2. The sequence was collected from a human donor with common variable immunodeficiency. CDR3 DNA, as far as it was read: TGCAGCTCGCGACCGGGACTAGCGGGAGACAGATACAATGAG. Translated, it gives CSSRPGLAGDRYNE. The whole CDR3 region reads CSSRPGLAGDRYNEQFF.